Presented here are 23 T cell receptor beta chains from one specimen sequenced in a study of cytomegalovirus exposure and HLA in healthy donors. PCR was performed using 60 Vbeta and 13 Jbeta primers. Produced via immunoSEQ multiplex PCR; TCRdb's table is partial and in-frame only. The table shows over 100,000 clones, with 65% to 80% occurring only once. Material: PBMCs. The receptors here all came from a female donor in good health and CMV-seronegative.

This clone was picked up a small number of times. The chain combines TRBV27 with TRBJ1-1; tentative D call: TRBD1 (5 bases). CDR1 and CDR2 from the germline V gene are MNHEY and SMNVEV (reference sequence). Trimming stripped 6 bases from V and 4 bases from J, with 15 bases between. The CDR3 consists of 14 residues. The CDR3 loop reads CASRGLTVGTEAFF. The DNA for the CDR3 is TGTGCCAGCAGGGGACTCACGGTAGGCACTGAAGCTTTCTTT.

The chain is built from TRBV9 and TRBJ2-5, with 13 bases fitting TRBD2. The CDR3 is 16 residues long. The germline gives CDR1 SGDLS, CDR2 YYNGEE. The trim removed 3 bases at V and 5 bases at J, leaving 7 bases unmatched. CDR3 loop: CASSARLAGGRETQYF. The CDR3 DNA is TGTGCCAGCAGCGCCAGACTAGCGGGGGGACGGGAGACCCAGTACTTC.

The rearrangement links TRBV19 to TRBJ2-2; tentative D call: TRBD2 (5 bases). Trimming pared 7 bases from V and 7 bases from J, leaving 19 bases between. The germline V gene has CDR1 LNHDA and CDR2 SQIVND (reference sequence). The CDR3 has 15 amino acids. CDR3 nucleotides: TGTGCCAGTACCCAACCGCAGAGGGCTGGCGGGGAGCTGTTTTTT. This encodes CASTQPQRAGGELFF.

The chain couples TRBV6-5 to TRBJ1-1, with TRBD1 matching over 7 bases. With 0 bases clipped from V and 6 bases from J, the junction kept 4 bases outside the gene matches. This CDR3 comprises 14 residues. CDR1 MNHEY and CDR2 SVGAGI come from the germline V gene. CDR3 sequence: CASSYSGQAAEAFF. Written as DNA, the CDR3 is TGTGCCAGCAGTTACTCTGGACAGGCCGCTGAAGCTTTCTTT.

This clone appeared a single time. The V call is TRBV15, the J call TRBJ1-5; possible D gene TRBD1, 6 bases. The CDR3 covers 13 residues. Germline V lookup: CDR1 LNHNV, CDR2 YYDKDF (reference sequence). The V gene lost 8 bases and the J gene lost 1 base, with 9 bases spanning the gap. The CDR3, as DNA: TGTGCCACCGCGGGGGCCAGCAATCAGCCCCAGCATTTT. Its translation is CATAGASNQPQHF.

This chain joins TRBV6-6 and TRBJ1-2, with D unresolved. The CDR3 has 12 residues. Germline V gene sequence: CDR1 MNHNY, CDR2 SVGAGI (reference sequence). V was cut by 8 bases and J by 4 bases, with 11 bases left in between. This CDR3 is CASLGEGYGYTF. The CDR3 region has the DNA TGTGCCAGCTTGGGCGAAGGCTATGGCTACACCTTC.

The chain employs TRBV7-9 and TRBJ2-4, with TRBD1 as a possible D gene (6 bases). V lost 5 bases and J 10 bases, leaving 24 bases between the germline ends. CDR1 SEHNR and CDR2 FQNEAQ come from the germline V gene (reference sequence). There are 16 residues in the CDR3. The CDR3 loop reads CASSPTGFYHPLIQYF. For the CDR3, the DNA is TGTGCCAGCAGCCCAACAGGGTTCTACCACCCACTAATTCAGTACTTC.

The chain couples TRBV7-2 to TRBJ1-6, with D uncertain. The CDR3 length is 15 residues. V was trimmed by 4 bases and J by 10 bases, leaving 17 bases between them. Germline V lookup: CDR1 SGHTA, CDR2 FQGNSA. The CDR3 is CASSSGEAGGSPLHF. The DNA of the CDR3 is TGTGCCAGCAGCTCCGGTGAGGCCGGCGGATCACCCCTCCACTTT. Full variable domain (missing parts from reference TRBV7-2 and TRBJ1-6): GAGVSQSPSNKVTEKGKDVELRCDPISGHTALYWYRQSLGQGLEFLIYFQGNSAPDKSGLPSDRFSAERTGGSVSTLTIQRTQQEDSAVYLCASSSGEAGGSPLHFGNGTRLTVT.

The V gene is TRBV5-1, the J gene TRBJ2-2, with D tentatively TRBD1 (5 bases). V lost 1 base and J 7 bases, leaving 11 bases between the germline ends. Looked up from germline, CDR1 is SGHRS and CDR2 is YFSETQ. The CDR3 contains 14 residues. As DNA, the CDR3 is TGCGCCAGCAGCTTGCCCGCAGGGAACGGGGAGCTGTTTTTT. Protein: CASSLPAGNGELFF.

The V and J genes are TRBV7-2 and TRBJ2-3, with D maybe TRBD2 (5 bases). V dropped 1 base and J dropped 2 bases, with 16 bases sitting between them. Per germline, CDR1 SGHTA and CDR2 FQGNSA. The CDR3 is made up of 17 amino acids. The CDR3 spells CASSLGGLASLTDTQYF. DNA of the CDR3: TGTGCCAGCAGCTTAGGGGGTCTAGCCTCCCTCACAGATACGCAGTATTTT.

With respect to this clone: The junction does not match germline at one end; this may be a read error. The chain joins TRBV7-9 to TRBJ2-5; D possibly corresponds to TRBD2 (7 bases). The germline V gene has CDR1 SEHNR and CDR2 FQNEAQ (reference sequence). The CDR3 loop spans 14 amino acids. The CDR3 here is CSSSLRGAQETQYF. The CDR3 DNA sequence: TGTTCCAGCAGCTTACGGGGGGCCCAAGAGACCCAGTACTTC.

The chain has TRBV30 and TRBJ2-7; D uncertain. V lost 0 bases, J lost 3 bases, and 6 bases lay in between. The CDR3 length is 12 residues. Germline V CDR1 and CDR2: GTSNPN, SVGIG (reference sequence). CDR3: CAWSVRSYEQYF. The CDR3 DNA reads TGTGCCTGGAGTGTACGCAGCTACGAGCAGTACTTC.

This clone showed up just a few times. This rearrangement joins TRBV10-3 to TRBJ2-7; no firm D call. Trimming cost V 2 bases and J 4 bases, with 9 bases left between them. The CDR3 is made up of 13 amino acids. Germline V gene data show CDR1 as ENHRY and CDR2 as SYGVKD. CDR3 in DNA: TGTGCCATCAGTGAGACGTCCCTATACGAGCAGTACTTC. Amino acid sequence: CAISETSLYEQYF.

This clone was seen only a few times. The chain carries TRBV21-1 and TRBJ2-7; the D call TRBD2 from the table was never checked on the DNA. TRBV21-1 is termed a pseudogene. The CDR3 is 15 amino acids. The CDR3 loop is CASSNGLARTYEQYF. In DNA form, the CDR3 reads TGTGCCAGCAGCAACGGACTAGCGAGGACCTACGAGCAGTACTTC.

The chain links TRBV6-5 to TRBJ2-1; the match to TRBD2 covers 8 bases. CDR3 length: 15 residues. V shed 5 bases, J shed 3 bases, and the junction held 6 bases outside the gene matches. The V gene's germline CDR1 is MNHEY and CDR2 SVGAGI. CDR3 sequence: CASSTAGGSYNEQFF. CDR3 nucleotides: TGTGCCAGCAGTACGGCGGGGGGCAGCTACAATGAGCAGTTCTTC.

The chain is built from TRBV18 and TRBJ2-1; D is possibly TRBD1 (5 bases). The CDR3 runs 11 residues. V shed 3 bases and J shed 15 bases, with 12 bases lying between them. Germline V lookup: CDR1 KGHSH, CDR2 LQKENI. Here the CDR3 reads CASSPGTQGFF. The DNA of the CDR3 is TGTGCCAGCTCACCTGGTACTCAGGGGTTCTTC.

The chain couples TRBV9 to TRBJ1-3; TRBD1 aligns across 8 bases. This CDR3 is 16 amino acids long. Germline lookup yields CDR1 SGDLS and CDR2 YYNGEE. V lost 1 base, J lost 4 bases, and 7 bases stayed unmatched. This CDR3 is CASSVTGQGTGNTIYF. The CDR3 nucleotides read TGTGCCAGCAGCGTAACCGGACAGGGAACCGGAAACACCATATATTTT. Variable domain in full (rest from reference TRBV9 and TRBJ1-3): DSGVTQTPKHLITATGQRVTLRCSPRSGDLSVYWYQQSLDQGLQFLIQYYNGEERAKGNILERFSAQQFPDLHSELNLSSLELGDSALYFCASSVTGQGTGNTIYFGEGSWLTVV.

The CDR3 nucleotides read TGTGCCAGCAGTTACCGGGGGTCGGGCACAGATACGCAGTATTTT. Translated: CASSYRGSGTDTQYF. The chain carries TRBV6-5 and TRBJ2-3; D possibly corresponds to TRBD2 (6 bases). The V end was cut by 2 bases, the J end by 1 base, with 10 bases between. The CDR3 spans 15 residues. Germline assignment: CDR1 MNHEY and CDR2 SVGAGI.

Points on this clone: Other nucleotide sequences in the sample specify the same CDR3. The V call is TRBV6-1, the J call TRBJ2-7, with TRBD2 matching over 11 bases. V dropped 5 bases and J dropped 3; count of bases not matched to a gene: 6. Germline values: CDR1 MNHNS, CDR2 SASEGT. This CDR3 spans 15 amino acids. The DNA for the CDR3 is TGTGCCAGCAGTACCGGGACTAGCGGATTCTACGAGCAGTACTTC. This codes for CASSTGTSGFYEQYF.

The V call is TRBV7-2, the J call TRBJ2-1; tentatively, D is TRBD2 (5 bases). V lost 5 bases and J lost 10, with 15 bases in between. The CDR3 has 13 residues. Germline lookup yields CDR1 SGHTA and CDR2 FQGNSA. The CDR3 sequence is CASSPLLALEQFF. The CDR3, as DNA: TGTGCCAGCAGCCCTTTGCTAGCTTTAGAGCAGTTCTTC.

CDR3 amino acids: CASSWSSGNTIYF. CDR3 sequence (DNA): TGTGCCAGCAGTTGGAGCTCTGGAAACACCATATATTTT. This chain connects TRBV5-6 to TRBJ1-3; D gene ambiguous. From germline, CDR1 is SGHDT and CDR2 YYEEEE. The germline V and J ends were trimmed by 5 bases and 0 bases, with 6 bases remaining between them. The CDR3 runs 13 residues.

The gene calls are TRBV9 and TRBJ2-5; 8 positions match TRBD1. Judging by the DNA end, TRBJ2-7 fits better; the J call may be wrong. CDR1 and CDR2 (germline): SGDLS, YYNGEE. The CDR3 sequence is 15 residues long. The CDR3 DNA is TGTGCCAGCAGCGTGTTCGGGACAGGCGGCGACGAGCAGTACTTC. It specifies CASSVFGTGGDEQYF.

The rearrangement uses TRBV18 and TRBJ2-7; TRBD1 matches 9 bases. V shed 2 bases, J shed 6 bases, and the junction held 11 bases outside the gene matches. The germline gives CDR1 KGHSH, CDR2 LQKENI. CDR3 length: 16 residues. The CDR3 DNA follows: TGTGCCAGCTCACCAAGAGGACAGGGGACCTCTTCCGAGCAGTACTTC. Its protein is CASSPRGQGTSSEQYF.